This record covers a single T cell receptor (beta chain). Sequencing used immunoSEQ multiplex PCR; TCRdb keeps in-frame clones, though not all of them. The sample includes 200,000 to 250,000 clones, around 89% seen only once; the top ten take 1.5% to 2%. V gave up 5 bases and J gave up 1 base, with 12 bases separating them. Germline assignment: CDR1 SGHVS and CDR2 FNYEAQ. This CDR3 contains 15 residues. This specimen comes from a study of blood T cell repertoires in COVID-19. The V gene is TRBV7-6, the J gene TRBJ1-3, with D tentatively TRBD1 (6 bases). Sequencing was carried out using peripheral blood. The clonotype originates from a man aged 70 or older with acute or convalescent COVID-19. CDR3 DNA: TGTGCCAGCAGCCCGGGCAGGGGATCTGGAAACACCATATATTTT. It yields the protein CASSPGRGSGNTIYF.